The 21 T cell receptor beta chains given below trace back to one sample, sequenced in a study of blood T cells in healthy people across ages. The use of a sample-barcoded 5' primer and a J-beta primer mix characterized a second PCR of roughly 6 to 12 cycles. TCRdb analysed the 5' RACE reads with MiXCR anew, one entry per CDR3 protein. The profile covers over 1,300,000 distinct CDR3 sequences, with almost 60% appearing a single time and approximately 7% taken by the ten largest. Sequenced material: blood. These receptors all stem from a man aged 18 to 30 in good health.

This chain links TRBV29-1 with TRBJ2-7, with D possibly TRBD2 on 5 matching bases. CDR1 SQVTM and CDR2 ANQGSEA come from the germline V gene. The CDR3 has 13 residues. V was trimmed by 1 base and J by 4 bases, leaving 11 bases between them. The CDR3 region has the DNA TGCAGCGTTGAAGTACGGGAACGTTACGAGCAGTACTTC. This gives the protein CSVEVRERYEQYF.

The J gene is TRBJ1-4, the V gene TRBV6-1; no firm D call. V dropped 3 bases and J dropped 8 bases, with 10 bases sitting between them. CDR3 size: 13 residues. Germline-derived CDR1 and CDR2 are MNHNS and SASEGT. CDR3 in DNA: TGTGCCAGCAGTGACCCACTTCGGGAAAAACTGTTTTTT. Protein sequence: CASSDPLREKLFF.

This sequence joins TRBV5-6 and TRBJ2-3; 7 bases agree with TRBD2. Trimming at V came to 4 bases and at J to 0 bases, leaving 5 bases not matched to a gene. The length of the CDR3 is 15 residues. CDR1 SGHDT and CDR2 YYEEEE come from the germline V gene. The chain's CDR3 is CASSNGRGSTDTQYF. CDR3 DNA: TGTGCCAGCAGCAACGGGCGGGGGAGCACAGATACGCAGTATTTT. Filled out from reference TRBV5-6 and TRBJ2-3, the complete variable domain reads DAGVTQSPTHLIKTRGQQVTLRCSPKSGHDTVSWYQQALGQGPQFIFQYYEEEERQRGNFPDRFSGHQFPNYSSELNVNALLLGDSALYLCASSNGRGSTDTQYFGPGTRLTVL.

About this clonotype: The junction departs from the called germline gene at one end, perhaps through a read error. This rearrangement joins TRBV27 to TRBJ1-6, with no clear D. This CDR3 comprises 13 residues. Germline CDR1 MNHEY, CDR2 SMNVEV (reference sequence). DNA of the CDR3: TGTGCCAACAGTTTTGGGTCCGGTTCACCCCTCCACTTT. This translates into CANSFGSGSPLHF.

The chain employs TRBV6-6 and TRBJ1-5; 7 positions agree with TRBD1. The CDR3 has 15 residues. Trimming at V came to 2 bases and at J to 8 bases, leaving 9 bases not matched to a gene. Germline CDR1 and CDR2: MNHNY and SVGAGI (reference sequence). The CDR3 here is CASSYTRQGLEPQHF. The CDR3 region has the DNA TGTGCCAGCAGTTACACCCGACAGGGCTTAGAGCCCCAGCATTTT.

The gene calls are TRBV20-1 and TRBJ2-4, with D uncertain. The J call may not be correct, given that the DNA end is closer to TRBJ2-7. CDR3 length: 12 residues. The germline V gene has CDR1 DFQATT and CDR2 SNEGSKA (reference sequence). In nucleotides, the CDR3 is TGCAGTGCTGCTGACACCTTCTACGAGCAGTACTTC. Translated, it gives CSAADTFYEQYF.

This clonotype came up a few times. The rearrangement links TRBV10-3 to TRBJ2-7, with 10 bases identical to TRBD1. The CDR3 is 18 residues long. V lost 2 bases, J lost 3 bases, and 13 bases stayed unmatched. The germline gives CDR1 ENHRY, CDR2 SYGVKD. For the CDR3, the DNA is TGTGCCATCAGTGAGGCCGGGACAGGGGTCCTTTGGGACTACGAGCAGTACTTC. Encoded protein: CAISEAGTGVLWDYEQYF.

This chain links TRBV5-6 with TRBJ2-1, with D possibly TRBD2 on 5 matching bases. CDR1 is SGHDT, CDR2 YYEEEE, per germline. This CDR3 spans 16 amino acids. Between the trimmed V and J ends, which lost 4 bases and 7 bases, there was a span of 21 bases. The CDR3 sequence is CASSKDELGRGNEQFF. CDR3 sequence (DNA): TGTGCCAGCAGCAAGGATGAACTAGGCCGGGGAAATGAGCAGTTCTTC.

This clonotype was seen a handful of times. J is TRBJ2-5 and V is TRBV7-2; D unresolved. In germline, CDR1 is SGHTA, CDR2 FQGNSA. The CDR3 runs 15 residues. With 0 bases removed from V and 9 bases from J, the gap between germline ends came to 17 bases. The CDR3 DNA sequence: TGTGCCAGCAGCTTAGCGGGCGGCCTGGTTTCGTCCCAGTACTTC. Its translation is CASSLAGGLVSSQYF. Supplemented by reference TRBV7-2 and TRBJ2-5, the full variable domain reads GAGVSQSPSNKVTEKGKDVELRCDPISGHTALYWYRQSLGQGLEFLIYFQGNSAPDKSGLPSDRFSAERTGGSVSTLTIQRTQQEDSAVYLCASSLAGGLVSSQYFGPGTRLLVL.

The CDR3 sequence: CASSQGFPGGPLGDTQYF. CDR3 nucleotides: TGTGCCAGCAGCCAAGGATTCCCGGGGGGCCCCTTGGGAGATACGCAGTATTTT. The chain recombines TRBV3-1 with TRBJ2-3; tentative D call: TRBD2 (7 bases). This CDR3 comprises 18 residues. Looked up from germline, CDR1 is LGHDT and CDR2 is YNNKEL (reference sequence). V lost 1 base and J 5 bases, leaving 22 bases between the germline ends.

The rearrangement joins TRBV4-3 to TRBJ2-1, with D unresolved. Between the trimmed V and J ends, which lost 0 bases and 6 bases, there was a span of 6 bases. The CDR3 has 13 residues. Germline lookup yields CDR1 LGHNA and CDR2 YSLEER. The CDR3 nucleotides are TGCGCCAGCAGCCAAGATCTGTCCAATGAGCAGTTCTTC. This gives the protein CASSQDLSNEQFF.

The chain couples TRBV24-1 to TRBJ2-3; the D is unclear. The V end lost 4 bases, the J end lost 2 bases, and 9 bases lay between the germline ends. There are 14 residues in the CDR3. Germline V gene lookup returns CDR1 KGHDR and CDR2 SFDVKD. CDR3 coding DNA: TGTGCCACCAGTGACCGGACCAACACAGATACGCAGTATTTT. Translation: CATSDRTNTDTQYF.

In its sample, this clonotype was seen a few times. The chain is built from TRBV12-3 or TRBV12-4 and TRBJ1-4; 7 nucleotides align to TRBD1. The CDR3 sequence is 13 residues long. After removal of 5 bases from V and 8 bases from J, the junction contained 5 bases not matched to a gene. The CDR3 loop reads CASSAGGGEKLFF. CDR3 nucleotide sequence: TGTGCCAGCAGTGCAGGGGGTGGGGAAAAACTGTTTTTT.

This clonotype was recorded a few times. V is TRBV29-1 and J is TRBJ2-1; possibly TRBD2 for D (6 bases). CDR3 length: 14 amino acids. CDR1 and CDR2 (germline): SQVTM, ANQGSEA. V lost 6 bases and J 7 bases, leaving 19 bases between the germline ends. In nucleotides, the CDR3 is TGCAGCGTCCTTCTAGCGCTAAACGGGAATGAGCAGTTCTTC. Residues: CSVLLALNGNEQFF.

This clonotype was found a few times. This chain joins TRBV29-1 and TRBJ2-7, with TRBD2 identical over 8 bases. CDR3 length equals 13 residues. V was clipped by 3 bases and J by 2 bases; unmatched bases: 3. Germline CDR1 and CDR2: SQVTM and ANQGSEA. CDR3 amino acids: CSVEAGGTYEQYF. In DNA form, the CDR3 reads TGCAGCGTTGAGGCGGGAGGAACCTACGAGCAGTACTTC.

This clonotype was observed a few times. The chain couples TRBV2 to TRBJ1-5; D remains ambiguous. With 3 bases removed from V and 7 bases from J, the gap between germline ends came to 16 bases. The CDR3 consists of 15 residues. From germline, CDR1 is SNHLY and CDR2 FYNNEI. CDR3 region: CASSDPNGGEQPQHF. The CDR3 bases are TGTGCCAGCAGTGATCCCAACGGCGGGGAGCAGCCCCAGCATTTT.

This chain's CDR3 is CASSQSISYEQYF. CDR3 coding DNA: TGTGCCAGCAGCCAAAGCATCTCCTACGAGCAGTACTTC. The chain recombines TRBV4-2 with TRBJ2-7, with no clear D. CDR1 is LGHNA and CDR2 is YNFKEQ in the germline V gene. V was trimmed by 2 bases and J by 0 bases, leaving 5 bases between them. The length of the CDR3 is 13 residues.

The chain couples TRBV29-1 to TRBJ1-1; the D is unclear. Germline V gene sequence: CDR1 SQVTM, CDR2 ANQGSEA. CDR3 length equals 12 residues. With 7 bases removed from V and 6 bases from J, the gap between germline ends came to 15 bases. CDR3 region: CSARGSGAEAFF. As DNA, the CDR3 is TGCAGCGCACGAGGCTCCGGGGCTGAAGCTTTCTTT.

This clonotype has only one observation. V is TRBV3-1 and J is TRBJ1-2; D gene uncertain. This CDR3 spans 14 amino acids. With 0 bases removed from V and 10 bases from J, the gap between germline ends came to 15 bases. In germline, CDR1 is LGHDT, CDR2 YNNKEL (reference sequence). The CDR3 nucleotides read TGTGCCAGCAGCCAAGAAATCGGAGCAGATCCCTACACCTTC. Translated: CASSQEIGADPYTF.

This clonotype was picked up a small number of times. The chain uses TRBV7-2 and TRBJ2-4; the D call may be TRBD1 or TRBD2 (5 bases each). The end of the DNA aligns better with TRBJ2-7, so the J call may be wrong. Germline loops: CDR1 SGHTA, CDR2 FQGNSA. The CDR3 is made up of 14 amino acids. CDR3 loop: CASSSGTDDYEQYF. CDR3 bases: TGTGCCAGCAGCTCCGGGACGGACGACTACGAGCAGTACTTC.

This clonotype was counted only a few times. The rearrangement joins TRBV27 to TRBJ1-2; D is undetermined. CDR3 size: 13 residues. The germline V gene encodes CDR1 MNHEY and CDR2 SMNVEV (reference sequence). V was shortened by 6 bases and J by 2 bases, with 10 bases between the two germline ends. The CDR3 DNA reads TGTGCCAGCAGGAGGGAGGCAAACTATGGCTACACCTTC. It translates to CASRREANYGYTF.